Below, 11 T cell receptor beta chains from the same sample are listed, as sequenced in a study of T cells in Graves' hyperthyroidism and ophthalmopathy (dated by TCRdb to the late 2010s). The library was generated by multiplex PCR. Instrument on record: Illumina HiSeq 2000. Amplification of TCR beta CDR3 regions was carried out from RNA transcripts. The first round of RT-PCR for the TCR CDR3 was performed with the HTBI primer set and the Qiagen OneStep RT-PCR kit. TCRdb took the public reads, trimmed them with fastp at Q25, ran MiXCR for clone calling and kept in-frame beta chains. Every distinct CDR3 protein forms one entry, paired with its most common genes and DNA. The sample table lists about 520,000 distinct CDR3 sequences, about 24% of them with a count of one. The leading ten clones occupy around 11% of the sample. The sequencing input was blood. The receptor set was obtained from a woman aged 25 to 39 with Graves' ophthalmopathy.

The chain carries TRBV5-1 and TRBJ2-7, with a tentative D call TRBD1 (6 bases). Trimming removed 0 bases from V and 6 bases from J, with 13 bases in between. CDR1 SGHRS and CDR2 YFSETQ come from the germline V gene. The CDR3 covers 14 residues. CDR3 sequence reads: CASSLETGMGEQYF. CDR3 coding DNA: TGCGCCAGCAGCTTGGAAACAGGGATGGGCGAGCAGTACTTC.

The gene calls are TRBV6-5 and TRBJ2-2; 7 nucleotides match TRBD2. CDR1 and CDR2 from the germline V gene are MNHEY and SVGAGI. J lost 7 bases, V lost 0 bases, and 11 bases had no gene match. This CDR3 has 17 amino acids. The CDR3 protein is CASSYSVLAGAGGELFF. CDR3 bases: TGTGCCAGCAGTTACTCGGTTTTAGCGGGCGCGGGCGGGGAGCTGTTTTTT.

This clonotype was detected only a few times. The rearrangement links TRBV10-1 to TRBJ1-3; D unclear. This CDR3 is built from 13 residues. V gave up 2 bases and J gave up 2 bases, with 4 bases separating them. CDR1 is WNHNN, CDR2 SYGVQD, per germline (reference sequence). In nucleotides, the CDR3 is TGCGCCAGCAGTGAGAGAACTGGAAACACCATATATTTT. Amino acid sequence: CASSERTGNTIYF.

This clonotype showed up many times. The CDR3 DNA is TGTGCCAGCAGCCCAGAGATTTGGATATTAGCGGATCCCTACGAGCAGTACTTC. This sequence encodes CASSPEIWILADPYEQYF. The V and J genes are TRBV11-1 and TRBJ2-7; tentatively, D is TRBD2 (6 bases). CDR1 and CDR2 (germline): SGHAT, FQDESV (reference sequence). Trimming cost V 5 bases and J 2 bases, with 25 bases left between them. The CDR3 consists of 18 residues.

This chain connects TRBV18 to TRBJ1-1; no definite D call. V was cut by 1 base and J by 4 bases, with 10 bases left in between. This CDR3 comprises 14 residues. The germline CDR1 and CDR2 sequences are KGHSH and LQKENI. Here the CDR3 reads CASSPRGEATEAFF. CDR3 nucleotides: TGTGCCAGCTCACCACGGGGAGAGGCCACTGAAGCTTTCTTT. Using reference TRBV18 and TRBJ1-1 for the parts outside the CDR3, the full variable domain is NAGVMQNPRHLVRRRGQEARLRCSPMKGHSHVYWYRQLPEEGLKFMVYLQKENIIDESGMPKERFSAEFPKEGPSILRIQQVVRGDSAAYFCASSPRGEATEAFFGQGTRLTVV.

The chain carries TRBV19 and TRBJ2-2; 8 nucleotides align to TRBD2. Germline assignment: CDR1 LNHDA and CDR2 SQIVND (reference sequence). This CDR3 is built from 15 residues. V trimming: 7 bases; J trimming: 7 bases; junction bases outside the gene matches: 11. The CDR3 sequence: CASTKPAGAVGELFF. The CDR3 DNA is TGTGCCAGTACAAAACCAGCGGGAGCGGTCGGGGAGCTGTTTTTT.

This clonotype occurred many times. The V gene is TRBV28, the J gene TRBJ2-7, with D unresolved. CDR1 is MDHEN, CDR2 SYDVKM, per germline. Trimming took off 5 bases at V and 2 bases at J, with 13 bases between the two ends. This CDR3 spans 14 amino acids. The CDR3 coding sequence is TGTGCCAGCAGTACCCTAAGAGGTGCCTACGAGCAGTACTTC. This encodes CASSTLRGAYEQYF.

This clonotype was picked up a small number of times. This chain links TRBV20-1 with TRBJ2-2; D tentatively reads TRBD1 or TRBD2 (5 bases each). CDR3 length: 14 residues. With 0 bases removed from V and 4 bases from J, the gap between germline ends came to 9 bases. Germline V CDR1 and CDR2: DFQATT, SNEGSKA (reference sequence). In DNA form, the CDR3 reads TGCAGTGCTAGAGAGGCAGGGAGCACCGGGGAGCTGTTTTTT. It encodes CSAREAGSTGELFF.

This clonotype occurred many times. The chain couples TRBV2 to TRBJ1-1; TRBD1 agrees at 11 bases. J lost 2 bases, V lost 8 bases, and 7 bases had no gene match. This CDR3 comprises 15 residues. Germline V gene lookup returns CDR1 SNHLY and CDR2 FYNNEI. The CDR3 DNA reads as TGTGCCAGCGGTTGGACAGGGGGCATTAACACTGAAGCTTTCTTT. It codes for CASGWTGGINTEAFF. The entire variable domain, with the rest obtained from reference TRBV2 and TRBJ1-1, is as follows: EPEVTQTPSHQVTQMGQEVILRCVPISNHLYFYWYRQILGQKVEFLVSFYNNEISEKSEIFDDQFSVERPDGSNFTLKIRSTKLEDSAMYFCASGWTGGINTEAFFGQGTRLTVV.

This clonotype has a count of ten or more. CDR3 nucleotides: TGTGCCAGCGTGGGACCCGGTAGAAGCAATCAGCCCCAGCATTTT. Translating gives CASVGPGRSNQPQHF. This chain connects TRBV6-1 to TRBJ1-5; perhaps TRBD1 as D (5 bases). The ends were cut back, 8 bases at V and 1 base at J, with 15 bases in the middle. CDR3 length: 15 amino acids. CDR1 and CDR2 from the germline V gene are MNHNS and SASEGT.

This clonotype was seen only a few times. J is TRBJ2-5 and V is TRBV10-3; no reliable D call. With 3 bases removed from V and 0 bases from J, the gap between germline ends came to 8 bases. CDR1 is ENHRY and CDR2 is SYGVKD in the germline V gene. This CDR3 has 14 residues. The CDR3 DNA reads TGTGCCATCAGTGACCCTCCGTACCAAGAGACCCAGTACTTC. Translating it yields CAISDPPYQETQYF.